One sample yielded the 30 T cell receptor beta chains listed below, sequenced in a study of shared clonotypes between healthy human individuals. Clones were sequenced by immunoSEQ multiplex PCR, and TCRdb holds only the in-frame ones, with some missing. The sample has millions of clones; roughly nine tenths are singletons. Sequencing was carried out using naive CD4+ T cells sorted from blood. Subset: CD45RA+ positively selected. The receptors derive from a man younger than 30 in good health.

This clone showed up just once. V gene TRBV11-3 combines with J gene TRBJ2-1, with D possibly being TRBD1 or TRBD2 (7 bases each). V was clipped by 1 base and J by 3 bases, with 13 bases between them. The germline CDR1 and CDR2 sequences are SGHNT and YENEEA. This CDR3 contains 16 residues. The CDR3, as DNA: TGTGCCAGCAGCTTAGGGGGAGGGGGCGTCTACAATGAGCAGTTCTTC. As protein: CASSLGGGGVYNEQFF.

The chain uses TRBV18 and TRBJ2-1, with TRBD2 matching 7 bases. The CDR3 covers 15 residues. J was trimmed by 4 bases and V by 2 bases; bases with no gene match: 5. Germline lookup yields CDR1 KGHSH and CDR2 LQKENI. CDR3 DNA sequence: TGTGCCAGCTCACCAGCCCAGCGGGGTTACAATGAGCAGTTCTTC. As protein: CASSPAQRGYNEQFF.

The chain links TRBV6-1 to TRBJ2-7; D is possibly TRBD2 (7 bases). Germline V CDR1 and CDR2: MNHNS, SASEGT. Trimming removed 7 bases at V and 3 bases at J, with 13 bases between. This CDR3 region has 13 residues. CDR3: CASTRGAGYEQYF. The CDR3, as DNA: TGTGCCAGCACCCGGGGGGCGGGCTACGAGCAGTACTTC.

CDR3: CASRPKGTASTF. CDR3 nucleotide sequence: TGTGCCAGCAGACCGAAGGGGACCGCCAGCACCTTC. The rearrangement links TRBV6-6 to TRBJ1-2, with D tentatively TRBD1 (5 bases). V was pared by 6 bases and J by 13 bases, with 18 bases between. The CDR3 is 12 residues long. Per germline, CDR1 MNHNY and CDR2 SVGAGI (reference sequence).

The chain recombines TRBV30 with TRBJ1-1; D gene unclear. V lost 3 bases and J lost 0, with 20 bases in between. The germline V gene encodes CDR1 GTSNPN and CDR2 SVGIG (reference sequence). The CDR3 covers 17 residues. The CDR3 reads CAWSLTSGGYMNTEAFF. In nucleotides, the CDR3 is TGTGCCTGGAGCCTGACCTCGGGCGGTTACATGAACACTGAAGCTTTCTTT.

The chain carries TRBV2 and TRBJ2-5; perhaps TRBD2 as D (7 bases). The CDR3 sequence is 14 residues long. The germline V and J ends were trimmed by 4 bases and 4 bases, with 13 bases remaining between them. Germline V lookup: CDR1 SNHLY, CDR2 FYNNEI. The CDR3: CASSVRGGGETQYF. The CDR3 coding sequence is TGTGCCAGCAGTGTTCGAGGGGGGGGAGAGACCCAGTACTTC.

The chain carries TRBV11-2 and TRBJ1-4, with a weak D call TRBD1 (6 bases). Per germline, CDR1 SGHAT and CDR2 FQNNGV. Between the trimmed V and J ends, which lost 2 bases and 7 bases, there was a span of 17 bases. This CDR3 region has 16 residues. CDR3 nucleotide sequence: TGTGCCAGCAGCTTAACTACAGGGAGGGCGGCTGAAAAACTGTTTTTT. Translation: CASSLTTGRAAEKLFF.

On this clone: The same CDR3 can be traced to other DNA sequences in this sample. The chain couples TRBV18 to TRBJ2-7; no clear D. This CDR3 has 13 amino acids. Germline assignment: CDR1 KGHSH and CDR2 LQKENI. V was clipped by 6 bases and J by 0 bases, with 9 bases between them. The CDR3 DNA is TGTGCCAGCTCCCCTGGCAGCTCCTACGAGCAGTACTTC. Its translation: CASSPGSSYEQYF. Combining the CDR3 with reference TRBV18 and TRBJ2-7 gives the whole variable domain NAGVMQNPRHLVRRRGQEARLRCSPMKGHSHVYWYRQLPEEGLKFMVYLQKENIIDESGMPKERFSAEFPKEGPSILRIQQVVRGDSAAYFCASSPGSSYEQYFGPGTRLTVT.

The chain links TRBV10-3 to TRBJ2-7; D may correspond to TRBD1 or TRBD2 (5 bases each). CDR1 is ENHRY and CDR2 is SYGVKD in the germline V gene. V was clipped by 3 bases and J by 3 bases, with 12 bases between them. CDR3 length: 14 residues. The CDR3 region is CAISDGGEYYEQYF. Written as DNA, the CDR3 is TGTGCCATCAGTGATGGGGGAGAATACTACGAGCAGTACTTC.

The chain links TRBV30 to TRBJ2-1; D remains unclear. Trimming removed 2 bases from V and 7 bases from J, with 6 bases in between. This CDR3 has 11 amino acids. The germline CDR1 and CDR2 sequences are GTSNPN and SVGIG (reference sequence). The CDR3 nucleotides read TGTGCCTGGAGTAACTCAAATGAGCAGTTCTTC. This gives the protein CAWSNSNEQFF.

The CDR3 region is CASSLRALNTEAFF. Here the CDR3 DNA reads TGTGCCAGCAGCCTCAGGGCCTTGAACACTGAAGCTTTCTTT. The gene calls are TRBV11-2 and TRBJ1-1; D may be TRBD1 (5 bases). This CDR3 is built from 14 residues. CDR1 and CDR2 (germline): SGHAT, FQNNGV. Trimming took off 5 bases at V and 0 bases at J, with 10 bases between the two ends.

This chain uses TRBV10-3 with TRBJ2-7; TRBD2 aligns across 8 bases. The CDR3 is 17 amino acids. Germline trimming cut 2 bases from V and 2 bases from J; bases unmatched to any gene: 11. Germline V CDR1 and CDR2: ENHRY, SYGVKD. The CDR3 nucleotides are TGTGCCATCAGTGAGCCGCTAGCGGGCCGAGATCCCTACGAGCAGTACTTC. Its translation: CAISEPLAGRDPYEQYF.

Of note for this clone: The junction differs from germline at one of its ends, possibly a read error. The chain joins TRBV6-5 to TRBJ1-1; no definite D call. Per the germline V gene, CDR1 is MNHEY and CDR2 is SVGAGI. CDR3 length: 14 amino acids. The CDR3: CAGRSLQKNTEAFF. The CDR3 nucleotides read TGTGCCGGCAGATCTCTCCAGAAGAACACTGAAGCTTTCTTT.

The chain links TRBV19 to TRBJ2-3, with D hard to call. Germline CDR1 and CDR2: LNHDA and SQIVND (reference sequence). This CDR3 is 16 amino acids long. Trimming stripped 4 bases from V and 5 bases from J, with 19 bases between. CDR3 residues: CASSNLRRLPRDTQYF. CDR3 coding DNA: TGTGCCAGTAGTAACCTAAGACGGCTTCCAAGAGATACGCAGTATTTT.

The chain uses TRBV5-6 and TRBJ2-7, with D tentatively TRBD1 or TRBD2 (5 bases each). CDR1 is SGHDT and CDR2 is YYEEEE in the germline V gene. The CDR3 totals 17 residues. V was shortened by 4 bases and J by 0 bases, with 20 bases between the two germline ends. CDR3 loop: CASSAAPGRLSSYEQYF. DNA for the CDR3: TGTGCCAGCAGCGCGGCCCCGGGACGTTTGAGCTCCTACGAGCAGTACTTC.

The chain uses TRBV10-2 and TRBJ1-4, with D perhaps TRBD1 (6 bases). Trimming left V 6 bases short and J 8 bases short, with 13 bases between. CDR3 length: 13 amino acids. CDR1 and CDR2 (germline): WSHSY, SAAADI. Here the CDR3 DNA reads TGCGCCAGCAGCAAACAGGGCGACGAAAAACTGTTTTTT. Translating gives CASSKQGDEKLFF.

V is TRBV30 and J is TRBJ2-5, with D uncertain. Trimming stripped 0 bases from V and 7 bases from J, with 9 bases between. The CDR3 sequence is 12 residues long. Germline CDR1 and CDR2: GTSNPN and SVGIG (reference sequence). The CDR3 DNA reads TGTGCCTGGAGTGTAAGAGCTGGGACCCAGTACTTC. Amino acids: CAWSVRAGTQYF.

The genes are TRBV5-1 and TRBJ2-3, with TRBD1 matching 7 bases. The CDR3 length is 15 residues. V shed 7 bases, J shed 1 base, and the junction held 9 bases outside the gene matches. Germline CDR1 is SGHRS and CDR2 is YFSETQ. The CDR3: CASQQGIVGTDTQYF. DNA for the CDR3: TGCGCCAGCCAACAGGGGATAGTTGGCACAGATACGCAGTATTTT.

V usage is TRBV28 and J usage is TRBJ1-2; no clear D gene. The CDR3 covers 12 residues. Trimming cost V 6 bases and J 2 bases, with 7 bases left between them. CDR1 MDHEN and CDR2 SYDVKM come from the germline V gene. This chain's CDR3 is CASSVPNYGYTF. Here the CDR3 DNA reads TGTGCCAGCAGCGTACCAAACTATGGCTACACCTTC.

V and J are TRBV14 and TRBJ1-2, with D uncertain. CDR3 length: 13 amino acids. V lost 5 bases to trimming and J lost 5 bases, with 12 bases between them. Germline loops: CDR1 SGHDN, CDR2 FVKESK. The CDR3 sequence: CASSSQDLYGYTF. The CDR3 nucleotides read TGTGCCAGCAGCTCCCAGGATTTATATGGCTACACCTTC.

In the case of this clone: The sample contains more than one DNA sequence encoding this CDR3. This chain links TRBV6-5 with TRBJ2-7; 8 nucleotides line up with TRBD1. The trim removed 5 bases at V and 2 bases at J, leaving 5 bases unmatched. The length of the CDR3 is 14 residues. Looked up from germline, CDR1 is MNHEY and CDR2 is SVGAGI. The CDR3 DNA reads TGTGCCAGCAGTCTCGGACAGGGAACCTACGAGCAGTACTTC. Its protein is CASSLGQGTYEQYF.

This chain connects TRBV19 to TRBJ1-2; D gene ambiguous. Germline V gene sequence: CDR1 LNHDA, CDR2 SQIVND (reference sequence). The V end was cut by 8 bases, the J end by 0 bases, with 13 bases between. The CDR3 spans 14 residues. As DNA, the CDR3 is TGTGCCAGTTATCCCGGGTCGACTAACTATGGCTACACCTTC. Its protein product is CASYPGSTNYGYTF.

The V gene is TRBV5-1, the J gene TRBJ1-6; D may be TRBD1 (5 bases). Germline-derived CDR1 and CDR2 are SGHRS and YFSETQ. The CDR3 has 14 residues. Trimming pared 4 bases from V and 7 bases from J, leaving 12 bases between. The CDR3 reads CASSPDSGNSPLHF. The CDR3 DNA is TGCGCCAGCAGCCCTGACAGCGGCAATTCACCCCTCCACTTT.

This clone has just one count. This sequence joins TRBV5-1 and TRBJ2-7, with 7 positions matching TRBD2. V shed 4 bases, J shed 5 bases, and the junction held 15 bases outside the gene matches. This CDR3 is built from 16 residues. CDR1 and CDR2 from the germline V gene are SGHRS and YFSETQ. The CDR3 sequence: CASSLYAGVAGHEQYF. The CDR3 nucleotides read TGCGCCAGCAGCCTTTATGCGGGAGTAGCGGGCCACGAGCAGTACTTC.

On this clone: Other DNA sequences in this sample translate to the same CDR3. This chain links TRBV7-9 with TRBJ1-5; D may be TRBD1 (5 bases). Germline values: CDR1 SEHNR, CDR2 FQNEAQ (reference sequence). Trimming removed 0 bases from V and 4 bases from J, with 10 bases in between. This CDR3 is built from 15 residues. CDR3 in amino acids: CASSLAGGGNQPQHF. CDR3 DNA: TGTGCCAGCAGCTTAGCTGGGGGGGGAAATCAGCCCCAGCATTTT.

The rearrangement links TRBV7-2 to TRBJ1-1; D not resolved. The germline V gene encodes CDR1 SGHTA and CDR2 FQGNSA. The ends were cut back, 0 bases at V and 3 bases at J, with 8 bases in the middle. The CDR3 is 14 residues long. CDR3 bases: TGTGCCAGCAGCTTAGCCGGGCTCGACACTGAAGCTTTCTTT. Translation gives CASSLAGLDTEAFF.

The J gene is TRBJ2-2, the V gene TRBV19, with a tentative D call TRBD1 (6 bases). The CDR3 is 17 amino acids. Germline V gene data show CDR1 as LNHDA and CDR2 as SQIVND (reference sequence). Trimming removed 5 bases from V and 1 base from J, with 17 bases in between. The CDR3: CASSSFRGPKNTGELFF. The CDR3 DNA reads as TGTGCCAGTAGTTCATTCAGGGGACCTAAGAACACCGGGGAGCTGTTTTTT. Variable domain in full (rest from reference TRBV19 and TRBJ2-2): DGGITQSPKYLFRKEGQNVTLSCEQNLNHDAMYWYRQDPGQGLRLIYYSQIVNDFQKGDIAEGYSVSREKKESFPLTVTSAQKNPTAFYLCASSSFRGPKNTGELFFGEGSRLTVL.

CDR3 bases: TGCGCCAGCAGCTCCAACTCCGGACAGGGTGGCTACACCTTC. It yields the protein CASSSNSGQGGYTF. The chain links TRBV5-1 to TRBJ1-2; 8 nucleotides agree with TRBD1. Germline V lookup: CDR1 SGHRS, CDR2 YFSETQ. Germline trimming cut 3 bases from V and 7 bases from J; bases unmatched to any gene: 8. The CDR3 loop spans 14 amino acids.

The chain has TRBV5-1 and TRBJ2-7; maybe TRBD2 (6 bases). The CDR3 sequence is 15 residues long. Germline V gene sequence: CDR1 SGHRS, CDR2 YFSETQ. Trimming removed 0 bases from V and 4 bases from J, with 14 bases in between. CDR3 in amino acids: CASSLVAGTQYEQYF. The CDR3 DNA reads TGCGCCAGCAGCTTGGTGGCAGGGACTCAATACGAGCAGTACTTC.

The CDR3 protein is CASSQDPGQEVYEQYF. CDR3 nucleotides: TGCGCCAGCAGCCAAGACCCTGGACAGGAGGTCTACGAGCAGTACTTC. The chain uses TRBV4-1 and TRBJ2-7; 7 bases agree with TRBD1. The CDR3 is 16 residues long. Losses at the gene ends were 0 bases for V and 3 bases for J; bases not matched to a gene: 8. Germline V lookup: CDR1 MGHRA, CDR2 YSYEKL.